The T cell receptor (beta chain) described here comes from a study of blood T cell repertoires in COVID-19. About the research overall: COVID-19 samples from acute and convalescent phases originated in the United States, Italy and Spain.

Per the authors' pipeline: Amplifying reference gene primers gave estimates of nucleated cell counts. The table came from immunoSEQ multiplex PCR; TCRdb's copy has only in-frame clones and leaves some out. Clone size and V and J calls were adopted from that table, with D and trimming inferred from the DNA. The sample shows under 200,000 clones, 82% of them seen only once. This clone was seen just once. The CDR3 sequence is 11 residues long. Trimming removed 2 bases at V and 6 bases at J, with 4 bases between. The specimen was peripheral blood. The chain recombines TRBV12-3 or TRBV12-4 with TRBJ1-1; D is undetermined. The clonotype originates from a woman aged 60-75 years with COVID-19, enrolled during active disease. The CDR3, as DNA: TGTGCCAGCAGTTTATATCCTGAAGCTTTCTTT. Amino acid sequence: CASSLYPEAFF.